Below, 7 T cell receptor beta chains from the same sample are listed, as sequenced in a study of T-cell memory formation after mild COVID-19 (dated by TCRdb to the early 2020s). Libraries were prepared through 5' RACE. Data came from an Illumina NovaSeq 6000. TCRdb itself trimmed the public reads at Q25 with fastp, ran MiXCR and retained productive beta chains. Each CDR3 protein appears once, grouped with its most common genes and DNA. A total of fewer than 200,000 distinct CDR3 sequences appear in this sample, around 20% of them only once. The ten largest clones take up around 3.9% of the sample. Material: PBMCs or a T cell subset sorted from them (not recorded which). Receptors were obtained from a man aged 18 to 35 who had mild COVID-19 (a few samples of this study predate the infection). The sample titles of this study are shuffled in the database, so cell type and time point are left out; the donor was told from shared clones.

The gene calls are TRBV6-5 and TRBJ1-6; D perhaps matches TRBD1 (6 bases). Trimming removed 6 bases at V and 4 bases at J, with 10 bases between. Germline CDR1 and CDR2: MNHEY and SVGAGI. The CDR3 sequence is 14 residues long. The CDR3 region is CASRRQVYNSPLHF. CDR3 sequence (DNA): TGTGCCAGCAGGCGACAGGTTTATAATTCACCCCTCCACTTT.

V is TRBV20-1 and J is TRBJ1-4, with 10 bases matching TRBD1. CDR1 is DFQATT, CDR2 SNEGSKA, per germline (reference sequence). The CDR3 has 13 residues. V trimming: 6 bases; J trimming: 8 bases; junction bases outside the gene matches: 6. The CDR3 sequence: CSATRDRGEKLFF. The CDR3 DNA reads as TGCAGTGCGACTAGGGACAGGGGCGAAAAACTGTTTTTT.

The J gene is TRBJ1-5, the V gene TRBV28; D may be TRBD1 (6 bases). The CDR3 is 16 residues long. Trimming shortened V by 8 bases and J by 7 bases, and 24 bases separated the two germline ends. The V gene's germline CDR1 is MDHEN and CDR2 SYDVKM. CDR3: CASRSEGRGGGQPQHF. For the CDR3, the DNA is TGTGCCAGCCGGAGCGAGGGCAGGGGCGGAGGGCAGCCCCAGCATTTT.

The V gene is TRBV7-9, the J gene TRBJ1-1; D is perhaps TRBD1 (5 bases). CDR1 SEHNR and CDR2 FQNEAQ come from the germline V gene (reference sequence). This CDR3 comprises 16 residues. Trimming removed 4 bases at V and 4 bases at J, with 19 bases between. CDR3 nucleotide sequence: TGTGCCAGCAGCTCTCCAGGAATCCGGGGCCTCACTGAAGCTTTCTTT. Amino acids: CASSSPGIRGLTEAFF.

The chain's CDR3 is CASRSQQGNQPQHF. The DNA for the CDR3 is TGTGCCAGCAGGAGCCAACAGGGTAATCAGCCCCAGCATTTT. V and J are TRBV12-3 or TRBV12-4 and TRBJ1-5, with a possible D match to TRBD1 (6 bases). The CDR3 totals 14 residues. Deletions cut 6 bases from V and 4 bases from J, with 13 bases between.

This clonotype was seen more than once but under ten times. This chain links TRBV7-7 with TRBJ2-1; TRBD2 matches at 10 bases. The V gene's germline CDR1 is SSHAT and CDR2 FNYEAQ (reference sequence). Unmatched junction bases numbered 3, after V lost 5 bases and J lost 5 bases. CDR3 length: 14 amino acids. The CDR3 DNA sequence: TGTGCCAGCAGCCCCACTAGCGGGGACAATGAGCAGTTCTTC. Its translation: CASSPTSGDNEQFF.

The chain has TRBV7-3 and TRBJ2-1; D possibly matches TRBD1 or TRBD2 (5 bases each). CDR1 and CDR2 (germline): SGHTA, FQGTGA. V lost 0 bases to trimming and J lost 6 bases, with 12 bases between them. The CDR3 extends over 15 amino acids. The CDR3 coding sequence is TGTGCCAGCAGCTTAACGGGGCTGGGACGCAATGAGCAGTTCTTC. Encoded protein: CASSLTGLGRNEQFF.